This TCR beta chain was captured by sequencing in a study of T-cell memory formation after mild COVID-19. The CDR3 is 15 amino acids. V was shortened by 5 bases and J by 3 bases, with 15 bases between the two germline ends. TCRdb analysed the 5' RACE reads with MiXCR anew, one entry per CDR3 protein. The sample contains approximately 290,000 distinct CDR3 sequences, about 15% of which appear only once. This clonotype was counted between two and nine times. This sequence joins TRBV12-3 or TRBV12-4 and TRBJ2-3; D might be TRBD1 (5 bases). The sequence came from a man between 18 and 35 years old who had mild COVID-19 (a few samples of this study predate the infection). Cell type and time point are not known. Sequencing was carried out using PBMCs or a T cell subset sorted from them (not recorded which). CDR3 protein: CASSVHQTETDTQYF. For the CDR3, the DNA is TGTGCCAGCAGTGTACACCAGACAGAAACAGATACGCAGTATTTT.